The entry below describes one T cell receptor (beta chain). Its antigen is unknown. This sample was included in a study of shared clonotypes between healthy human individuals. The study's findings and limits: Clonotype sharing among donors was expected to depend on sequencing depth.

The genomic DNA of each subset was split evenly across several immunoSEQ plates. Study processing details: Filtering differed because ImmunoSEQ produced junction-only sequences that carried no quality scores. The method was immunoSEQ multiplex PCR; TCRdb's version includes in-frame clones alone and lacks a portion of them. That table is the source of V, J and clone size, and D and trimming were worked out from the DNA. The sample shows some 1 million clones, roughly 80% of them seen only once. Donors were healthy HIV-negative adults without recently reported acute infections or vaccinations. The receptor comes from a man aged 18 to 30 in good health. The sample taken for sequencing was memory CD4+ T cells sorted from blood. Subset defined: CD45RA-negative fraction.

In nucleotides, the CDR3 is TGTGCCAGTAGTATTACAGGGGGAGAGACCCAGTACTTC. Translation: CASSITGGETQYF. The chain is built from TRBV19 and TRBJ2-5, with TRBD1 identical over 8 bases. This CDR3 has 13 amino acids. Germline V gene lookup returns CDR1 LNHDA and CDR2 SQIVND (reference sequence). Trimming removed 3 bases from V and 4 bases from J; junction bases left unmatched: 1. The variable domain in full, completed from reference TRBV19 and TRBJ2-5, reads DGGITQSPKYLFRKEGQNVTLSCEQNLNHDAMYWYRQDPGQGLRLIYYSQIVNDFQKGDIAEGYSVSREKKESFPLTVTSAQKNPTAFYLCASSITGGETQYFGPGTRLLVL.